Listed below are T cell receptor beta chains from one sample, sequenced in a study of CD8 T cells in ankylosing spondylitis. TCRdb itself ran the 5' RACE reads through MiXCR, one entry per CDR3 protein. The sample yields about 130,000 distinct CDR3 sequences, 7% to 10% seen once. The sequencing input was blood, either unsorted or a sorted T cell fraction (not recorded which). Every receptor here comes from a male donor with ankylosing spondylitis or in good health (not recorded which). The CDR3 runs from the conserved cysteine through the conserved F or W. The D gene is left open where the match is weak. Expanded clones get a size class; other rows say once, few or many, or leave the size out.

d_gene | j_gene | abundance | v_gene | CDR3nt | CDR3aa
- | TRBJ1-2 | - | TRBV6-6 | TGTGCCAGCACTCTTGGGGATTATGGCTACACCTTC | CASTLGDYGYTF
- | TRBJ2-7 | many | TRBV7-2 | TGTGCCAGCAGCTTAGGGACTTGGGCTAGACGGTACTTC | CASSLGTWARRYF
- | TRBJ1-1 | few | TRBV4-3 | TGCGCCAGCAGCCAAGTTGACCGAGAGGCTGAAGCTTTCTTT | CASSQVDREAEAFF
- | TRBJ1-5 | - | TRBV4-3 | TGCGCCAGCAGCCAAGTGTTGGGAGCGAGCAATCAGCCCCAGCATTTT | CASSQVLGASNQPQHF
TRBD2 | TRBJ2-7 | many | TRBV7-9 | TGTGCCAGCAGCTTAGCTCTAGCGGGCACCGAGCAGTACTTC | CASSLALAGTEQYF
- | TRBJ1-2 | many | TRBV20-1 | TGCAGTGCTAGGGGGGGAAACTATGGCTACACCTTC | CSARGGNYGYTF
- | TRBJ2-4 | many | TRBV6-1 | TGTGCCACACGGTCCAGAGCCAAAAACATTCAGTACTTC | CATRSRAKNIQYF
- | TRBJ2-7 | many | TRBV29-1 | TGCAGCGTTGCGGCGAGGGTGGGGGACTTCTCCTACGAGCAGTACTTC | CSVAARVGDFSYEQYF
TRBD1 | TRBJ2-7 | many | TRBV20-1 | TGCAGTGCTAAGCGGTGGGCCAGGGGGCCTTACGAGCAGTACTTC | CSAKRWARGPYEQYF
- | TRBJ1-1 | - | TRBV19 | TGTGCCTCCCAGGACACTCTCCCAACGAACACTGAAGCTTTCTTT | CASQDTLPTNTEAFF
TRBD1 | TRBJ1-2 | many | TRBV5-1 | TGCGCCAGCAGCATAAGACAGGGTAACTATGGCTACACCTTC | CASSIRQGNYGYTF
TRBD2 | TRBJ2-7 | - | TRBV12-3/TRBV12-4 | TGTGCCAGCAGTTGGACTAGCGGGAGGCACGAGCAGTACTTC | CASSWTSGRHEQYF
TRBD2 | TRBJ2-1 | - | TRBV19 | TGTGCCAGTAGTGGGGGGGCTGATAGCGGGAGGGCCTCTAATGAGCAGTTCTTC | CASSGGADSGRASNEQFF
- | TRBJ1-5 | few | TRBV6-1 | TGTGCCAGCAGAGCACCAGGGTTCAATCAGCCCCAGCATTTT | CASRAPGFNQPQHF
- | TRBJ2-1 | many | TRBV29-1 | TGCAGCGTTGACCGCCCGCAAGCGTCGAATGAGCAGTTCTTC | CSVDRPQASNEQFF
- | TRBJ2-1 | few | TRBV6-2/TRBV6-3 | TGTGCCAGCGTATATAGATCAACTACCTACTACAATGAGCAGTTCTTC | CASVYRSTTYYNEQFF
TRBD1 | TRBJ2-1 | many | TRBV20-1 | TGCAGTGCTCAGAACAGGGGGCGCGGGACCGATGAGCAGTTCTTC | CSAQNRGRGTDEQFF
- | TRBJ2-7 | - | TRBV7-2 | TGTGCCAGCAGCTTAGTGCGCAGGCGTCCCAACGAGCAGTACTTC | CASSLVRRRPNEQYF
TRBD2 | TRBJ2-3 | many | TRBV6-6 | TGTGCCAGCAGTTACGGGGGGGGTACGCAGTATTTT | CASSYGGGTQYF
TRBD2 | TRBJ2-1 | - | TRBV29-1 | TGCAGCGTGACCGGGACTACCCACAATGAGCAGTTCTTC | CSVTGTTHNEQFF
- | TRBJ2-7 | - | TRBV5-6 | TGTGCCAGCAGTCCACAGGGGGGGAGAACCTCCTACGAGCAGTACTTC | CASSPQGGRTSYEQYF
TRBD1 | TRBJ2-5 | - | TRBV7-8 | TGTGCCAGCAGGGTACAGGGGTCTTTTGAGACCCAGTACTTC | CASRVQGSFETQYF
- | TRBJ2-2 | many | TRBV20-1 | TGCAGTGCAAAATTCACCGGGGAGCTGTTTTTT | CSAKFTGELFF
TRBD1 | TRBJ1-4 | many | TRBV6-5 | TGTGCCAGCAGTTGGGGACAGGGCGCTTTAACTAATGAAAAACTGTTTTTT | CASSWGQGALTNEKLFF
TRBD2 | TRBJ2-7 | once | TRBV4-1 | TGCGCCAGCAGCCAAGTTGGGGACTATTGGGACGAGCAGTACTTC | CASSQVGDYWDEQYF
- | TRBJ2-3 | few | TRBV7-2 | TGTGCCAGCAGCCCCAGGGAGTCGGATACGCAGTATTTT | CASSPRESDTQYF
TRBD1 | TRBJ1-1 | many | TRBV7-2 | TGTGCCAGCAGCATCCGACAGGGCTCCACTGAAGCTTTCTTT | CASSIRQGSTEAFF
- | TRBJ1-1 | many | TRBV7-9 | TGTGCCAGCAGCTTGGCAGCTGTGAACACTGAAGCTTTCTTT | CASSLAAVNTEAFF
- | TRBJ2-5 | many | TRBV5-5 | TGTGCCAGCAGCCACGGACATACAGGGGAGACCCAGTACTTC | CASSHGHTGETQYF
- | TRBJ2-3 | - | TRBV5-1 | TGCGCCAGCAGCTTGGAGACTAGCACAGATACGCAGTATTTT | CASSLETSTDTQYF
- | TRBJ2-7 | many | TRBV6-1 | TGTGCCAGCAGCCAAGGGGGGGGATTCCGGTACGAGCAGTACTTC | CASSQGGGFRYEQYF
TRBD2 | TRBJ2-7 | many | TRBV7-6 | TGTGCCAGCAGCTTAGATAGCGGGAACTACGAGCAGTACTTC | CASSLDSGNYEQYF